The present T cell receptor (beta chain) was sequenced within a study of T cells in Graves' hyperthyroidism and ophthalmopathy. The V segment lost 4 bases and the J segment 5 bases; nucleotides outside the gene matches: 5. The CDR3 sequence is 15 residues long. Germline V CDR1 and CDR2: MNHNS, SASEGT. Amplification of TCR beta CDR3 regions used RNA as the template. A first-round RT-PCR of the TCR CDR3 used the HTBI primer set. MiXCR, applied by TCRdb to the multiplex PCR reads, yields one record per CDR3 protein. Of hundreds of thousands of distinct CDR3 sequences listed, 15% to 19% are singletons. In this sample, this clonotype turned up many times.

The sequence was obtained from a woman aged 18-30 years with Graves' hyperthyroidism. This chain connects TRBV6-1 to TRBJ2-7; 13 nucleotides line up with TRBD2. Sequencing used blood. The CDR3 nucleotides read TGTGCCAGCAGTGTAACTAGCGGGGGGGTCGACGAGCAGTACTTC. It is translated as CASSVTSGGVDEQYF.